The 24 T cell receptor beta chains presented below share a single source sample, sequenced in a study of beta chain features in type 1 diabetes. Expressed TCRB transcripts were sequenced, since all the RNA that had been isolated was reverse transcribed. Generated by immunoSEQ multiplex PCR, the TCRdb table keeps only in-frame clones and is missing some. The profile shows 860,000 or so clones, about a sixth of them singletons. The source material was naive CD4+ T cells from blood. The receptor set was obtained from a woman aged 18-30 years in good health.

This clone came up once. V is TRBV29-1 and J is TRBJ2-7, with D hard to call. V lost 4 bases, J lost 3 bases, and 10 bases lay in between. CDR1 is SQVTM, CDR2 ANQGSEA, per germline. This CDR3 is 12 amino acids long. In DNA, the CDR3 is TGCAGCGTTGCTCTCTCGCACTACGAGCAGTACTTC. Encoded protein: CSVALSHYEQYF.

This chain joins TRBV28 and TRBJ1-2; possible D gene TRBD1, 5 bases. CDR3 length: 15 residues. Deletions cut 2 bases from V and 4 bases from J, with 14 bases between. Germline assignment: CDR1 MDHEN and CDR2 SYDVKM. DNA of the CDR3: TGTGCCAGCAGTTTAGCAGGGCAACACGGCTATGGCTACACCTTC. This gives the protein CASSLAGQHGYGYTF.

This clone was counted between two and nine times. The same CDR3 can be traced to other DNA sequences in this sample. The V gene is TRBV20-1, the J gene TRBJ2-1; no clear D gene. Between the trimmed V and J ends, which lost 3 bases and 7 bases, there was a span of 7 bases. Germline loops: CDR1 DFQATT, CDR2 SNEGSKA (reference sequence). The CDR3 is 11 residues long. The CDR3 spells CSARGLNEQFF. The CDR3, as DNA: TGCAGTGCTAGGGGCCTGAATGAGCAGTTCTTC.

This clone has a handful of counts. The V and J genes are TRBV27 and TRBJ2-6; D is perhaps TRBD1 or TRBD2 (5 bases each). The V gene lost 5 bases and the J gene lost 0 bases, with 14 bases spanning the gap. The CDR3 contains 17 residues. CDR1 is MNHEY and CDR2 is SMNVEV in the germline V gene (reference sequence). CDR3 nucleotide sequence: TGTGCCAGCAGTCCGACCGGGACCCACTCTGGGGCCAACGTCCTGACTTTC. Translation gives CASSPTGTHSGANVLTF.

This clone was found a few times. The chain links TRBV28 to TRBJ2-3, with no clear D. Germline V CDR1 and CDR2: MDHEN, SYDVKM. Trimming left V 6 bases short and J 3 bases short, with 25 bases between. The CDR3 runs to 18 residues. This CDR3 is CASRGWARDGLKTDTQYF. CDR3 nucleotides: TGTGCCAGCAGGGGGTGGGCCCGTGACGGGCTCAAGACAGATACGCAGTATTTT.

This clone has only a few counts. The V and J genes are TRBV6-1 and TRBJ2-3; weak D call: TRBD1 (6 bases). CDR3 length: 14 residues. Trimming cost V 7 bases and J 2 bases, with 13 bases left between them. The germline V gene encodes CDR1 MNHNS and CDR2 SASEGT. CDR3 sequence (DNA): TGTGCCAGCAATCTGGGACACCCCACAGATACGCAGTATTTT. Its protein product is CASNLGHPTDTQYF.

There are a few counts of this clone. The chain employs TRBV7-2 and TRBJ2-1, with D perhaps matching TRBD1 (5 bases). CDR3 length equals 16 residues. V gave up 7 bases and J gave up 1 base, with 17 bases separating them. Germline V CDR1 and CDR2: SGHTA, FQGNSA. This chain's CDR3 is CASTLGPGPSYNEQFF. The CDR3 region has the DNA TGTGCCAGCACCCTAGGCCCAGGGCCGTCCTACAATGAGCAGTTCTTC.

The chain recombines TRBV7-9 with TRBJ2-3, with D unclear. CDR1 is SEHNR and CDR2 is FQNEAQ in the germline V gene (reference sequence). Trimming left V 4 bases short and J 0 bases short, with 5 bases between. The CDR3 extends over 13 amino acids. DNA for the CDR3: TGTGCCAGCAGCTATGCTAGCACAGATACGCAGTATTTT. It specifies CASSYASTDTQYF.

V usage is TRBV7-9 and J usage is TRBJ2-1, with D possibly called TRBD1 or TRBD2 (6 bases each). Trimming removed 5 bases from V and 8 bases from J, with 19 bases in between. The length of the CDR3 is 15 residues. Looked up from germline, CDR1 is SEHNR and CDR2 is FQNEAQ (reference sequence). The CDR3: CASSTGTHRGDEQFF. CDR3 coding DNA: TGTGCCAGCAGCACCGGGACCCATAGGGGGGATGAGCAGTTCTTC.

The chain has TRBV15 and TRBJ2-6; D is unclear. V dropped 0 bases and J dropped 0 bases, with 12 bases sitting between them. In germline, CDR1 is LNHNV, CDR2 YYDKDF (reference sequence). The CDR3 has 18 amino acids. The CDR3 here is CATSRDLGRSSGANVLTF. For the CDR3, the DNA is TGTGCCACCAGCAGAGATCTTGGCAGGAGCTCTGGGGCCAACGTCCTGACTTTC.

This clone was counted only a few times. This chain uses TRBV29-1 with TRBJ2-7, with D perhaps assigned TRBD1 or TRBD2 (5 bases each). V gave up 7 bases and J gave up 3 bases, with 10 bases separating them. Germline V lookup: CDR1 SQVTM, CDR2 ANQGSEA. CDR3 length: 11 amino acids. CDR3 coding DNA: TGCAGCGCCGGGGACGGCTACGAGCAGTACTTC. Encoded protein: CSAGDGYEQYF.

This clone was detected a few times. The chain is built from TRBV4-2 and TRBJ2-6, with a tentative D call TRBD1 (6 bases). CDR1 and CDR2 (germline): LGHNA, YNFKEQ. With 5 bases removed from V and 0 bases from J, the gap between germline ends came to 11 bases. The length of the CDR3 is 16 residues. The CDR3 nucleotides read TGTGCCAGCAGCATAAACAGGGACTCTGGGGCCAACGTCCTGACTTTC. Amino acid sequence: CASSINRDSGANVLTF.

This clone was detected only a few times. The chain carries TRBV19 and TRBJ1-3; maybe TRBD1 (6 bases). Trimming left V 8 bases short and J 0 bases short, with 8 bases between. Germline V gene sequence: CDR1 LNHDA, CDR2 SQIVND (reference sequence). The CDR3 totals 13 residues. The CDR3 protein is CASGQSSGNTIYF. CDR3 in DNA: TGTGCCAGTGGACAGAGCTCTGGAAACACCATATATTTT. The full variable domain, with the rest looked up from reference TRBV19 and TRBJ1-3, is DGGITQSPKYLFRKEGQNVTLSCEQNLNHDAMYWYRQDPGQGLRLIYYSQIVNDFQKGDIAEGYSVSREKKESFPLTVTSAQKNPTAFYLCASGQSSGNTIYFGEGSWLTVV.

This chain connects TRBV5-1 to TRBJ2-5; 8 bases match TRBD2. Germline CDR1 and CDR2: SGHRS and YFSETQ. The CDR3 is 16 residues long. Trimming cost V 1 base and J 4 bases; bases outside gene matches: 9. In DNA, the CDR3 is TGCGCCAGCAGCTTGCTTAGCGGGACTGGAGCAGAGACCCAGTACTTC. It translates to CASSLLSGTGAETQYF.

The gene calls are TRBV5-1 and TRBJ2-1; D unclear. Germline loops: CDR1 SGHRS, CDR2 YFSETQ. V shed 0 bases and J shed 5 bases, with 12 bases lying between them. The CDR3 sequence is 15 residues long. CDR3 in amino acids: CASSLGATTNNEQFF. CDR3 DNA sequence: TGCGCCAGCAGCTTGGGGGCCACAACAAACAATGAGCAGTTCTTC.

This CDR3 reads CASSSPAGGLNTEAFF. Here the CDR3 DNA reads TGTGCCAGCAGCTCCCCTGCCGGGGGGCTGAACACTGAAGCTTTCTTT. This sequence joins TRBV5-4 and TRBJ1-1; perhaps TRBD1 as D (6 bases). Germline V gene data show CDR1 as SGHNT and CDR2 as YYREEE (reference sequence). This CDR3 region has 16 residues. The V gene lost 3 bases and the J gene lost 0 bases, with 15 bases spanning the gap.

This chain connects TRBV10-2 to TRBJ1-5, with D hard to call. The end of the DNA fits TRBJ2-3 better, so the J call may be wrong. This CDR3 comprises 13 residues. Germline loops: CDR1 WSHSY, CDR2 SAAADI. The CDR3 bases are TGCGCCAGCAGTGAACAGTGGCAAAGGCCCCAGTATTTT. The encoded protein is CASSEQWQRPQYF.

This clone was seen more than once but under ten times. The rearrangement joins TRBV28 to TRBJ2-2; 13 nucleotides align to TRBD2. The CDR3 contains 16 residues. In germline, CDR1 is MDHEN, CDR2 SYDVKM. Unmatched junction bases numbered 2, after V lost 6 bases and J lost 1 base. CDR3 sequence (DNA): TGTGCCAGCAGGGGACTAGCGGGATTGAACACCGGGGAGCTGTTTTTT. This gives the protein CASRGLAGLNTGELFF. The whole variable domain, filled in from reference TRBV28 and TRBJ2-2, reads DVKVTQSSRYLVKRTGEKVFLECVQDMDHENMFWYRQDPGLGLRLIYFSYDVKMKEKGDIPEGYSVSREKKERFSLILESASTNQTSMYLCASRGLAGLNTGELFFGEGSRLTVL.

This clone showed up just once. This sequence joins TRBV27 and TRBJ2-1; maybe TRBD2 (5 bases). V gave up 3 bases and J gave up 0 bases, with 12 bases separating them. CDR3 length: 16 amino acids. Germline CDR1 reads MNHEY; CDR2 reads SMNVEV (reference sequence). CDR3 DNA: TGTGCCAGCAGTTTCCGAAGCGGAAGCTCCTACAATGAGCAGTTCTTC. As protein: CASSFRSGSSYNEQFF.

This clone has just one count. V and J are TRBV5-1 and TRBJ2-3, with 12 bases that match TRBD2. Per the germline V gene, CDR1 is SGHRS and CDR2 is YFSETQ. J gave up 4 bases and V 4 bases, and 4 bases lay outside the gene matches. This CDR3 has 15 residues. CDR3 sequence reads: CASSPSGRAPDTQYF. In DNA, the CDR3 is TGCGCCAGCAGCCCTAGCGGGAGGGCCCCAGATACGCAGTATTTT.

This clone has a handful of counts. The rearrangement joins TRBV19 to TRBJ1-5; tentatively, D is TRBD1 (5 bases). This CDR3 has 14 amino acids. The V end lost 6 bases, the J end lost 4 bases, and 13 bases lay between the germline ends. From germline, CDR1 is LNHDA and CDR2 SQIVND (reference sequence). CDR3 sequence (DNA): TGTGCCAGTAGACGAAGGACAAGTAATCAGCCCCAGCATTTT. This codes for CASRRRTSNQPQHF.

For this clone: This specimen includes other DNA sequences encoding the same CDR3. V is TRBV18 and J is TRBJ2-5, with D hard to call. The V end lost 0 bases, the J end lost 2 bases, and 7 bases lay between the germline ends. CDR1 and CDR2 (germline): KGHSH, LQKENI. This CDR3 is built from 14 residues. The CDR3 DNA follows: TGTGCCAGCTCACCACCCTCCCAGCAAGAGACCCAGTACTTC. This translates into CASSPPSQQETQYF.

This clone came up a few times. V gene TRBV5-1 combines with J gene TRBJ2-4; weak D call: TRBD1 (6 bases). Germline V gives CDR1 SGHRS, CDR2 YFSETQ. Trimming removed 4 bases at V and 6 bases at J, with 17 bases between. This CDR3 region has 15 residues. Written as DNA, the CDR3 is TGCGCCAGCAGCCCTACCGGGACACCCGTAAACATTCAGTACTTC. Amino acid sequence: CASSPTGTPVNIQYF.

A few counts support this clone. The CDR3 protein is CASSILAGELFF. The CDR3 bases are TGTGCCAGTAGTATTCTGGCCGGGGAGCTGTTTTTT. The chain combines TRBV19 with TRBJ2-2; D remains unclear. V lost 3 bases and J lost 6, with 5 bases in between. Germline-derived CDR1 and CDR2 are LNHDA and SQIVND (reference sequence). CDR3 size: 12 residues.